This T cell receptor beta chain stems from a study of blood T cell repertoires in COVID-19. For the study at large: Material from acute and convalescent COVID-19 was sourced from the United States, Italy and Spain.

This table comes from immunoSEQ multiplex PCR, and its TCRdb copy is limited to in-frame clones, with some not included. The profile covers about 140,000 clones, with about 88% appearing a single time and about 10% taken by the ten largest. With V trimmed by 0 bases and J by 5 bases, 3 bases remained unmatched. The germline CDR1 and CDR2 sequences are MNHEY and SVGEGT. The CDR3 covers 15 residues. The material sequenced was peripheral blood. This TCR derives from a man between 50 and 59 years old with active or convalescent COVID-19. V gene TRBV6-2 or TRBV6-3 combines with J gene TRBJ2-1; 8 bases line up with TRBD2. CDR3 bases: TGTGCCAGCAGTTACTCGGGACTAGACAACAATGAGCAGTTCTTC. This encodes CASSYSGLDNNEQFF.